A selection of T cell receptor beta chains follows, all from one sample in a study of shared clonotypes between healthy human individuals. Assay used: immunoSEQ multiplex PCR; TCRdb lists only in-frame clones, some missing. The data hold over a million clones, with 96% observed a single time. What was sequenced was naive CD4+ T cells sorted from blood. Receptors originate from a man younger than 40 in good health. CDR3s include the opening cysteine and the closing phenylalanine or tryptophan. D genes are given only for firm matches. The size entry is marked missing in some rows and otherwise reads once, few, many or a size class.

J: TRBJ2-5
D: TRBD1
V: TRBV11-2
size: NA
CDR3: CASSLMGQGAVEEQYF
DNA: TGTGCCAGCAGCTTAATGGGACAGGGGGCTGTGGAAGAGCAGTACTTC

J: TRBJ1-2
D: TRBD1
V: TRBV28
size: NA
CDR3: CATAQDRGLRANYGYTF
DNA: TGTGCCACCGCCCAGGACAGGGGACTTAGGGCTAACTATGGCTACACCTTC

J: TRBJ1-3
D: TRBD1
V: TRBV5-1
size: few
CDR3: CASERTGYYGNTIYF
DNA: TGCGCCAGCGAAAGGACAGGGTATTATGGAAACACCATATATTTT

J: TRBJ1-3
D: TRBD1
V: TRBV28
size: NA
CDR3: CASRSDRARGNTIYF
DNA: TGTGCCAGCAGGTCAGACAGGGCGAGAGGAAACACCATATATTTT

J: TRBJ2-1
D: NA
V: TRBV11-3
size: NA
CDR3: CASSRHWESEQFF
DNA: TGTGCCAGCAGCCGACATTGGGAGTCTGAGCAGTTCTTC

J: TRBJ1-2
D: TRBD1
V: TRBV10-3
size: once
CDR3: CAISVAWDRGRTLYGYTF
DNA: TGTGCCATCAGTGTGGCCTGGGACAGGGGGCGAACTTTGTATGGCTACACCTTC

J: TRBJ2-3
D: TRBD2
V: TRBV5-4
size: NA
CDR3: CASSYRLAGDTDTQYF
DNA: TGTGCCAGCAGCTACAGACTAGCGGGAGACACAGATACGCAGTATTTT

J: TRBJ2-2
D: NA
V: TRBV2
size: NA
CDR3: CASTSTGSATGELFF
DNA: TGTGCCAGCACTTCGACAGGTTCGGCCACCGGGGAGCTGTTTTTT

J: TRBJ2-7
D: TRBD1
V: TRBV18
size: NA
CDR3: CASSPGTGNYEQYF
DNA: TGTGCCAGCTCACCCGGGACAGGGAACTACGAGCAGTACTTC

J: TRBJ1-3
D: NA
V: TRBV5-1
size: NA
CDR3: CASGEGPSGNTIYF
DNA: TGCGCCAGCGGGGAGGGTCCCTCTGGAAACACCATATATTTT

J: TRBJ1-2
D: TRBD1
V: TRBV23-1
size: NA
CDR3: CASSQSPGGHGYTF
DNA: TGCGCCAGCAGTCAATCGCCAGGGGGCCATGGCTACACCTTC

J: TRBJ2-1
D: NA
V: TRBV14
size: NA
CDR3: CASSQLRSNNEQFF
DNA: TGTGCCAGCAGCCAACTTCGTAGCAACAATGAGCAGTTCTTC

J: TRBJ1-1
D: NA
V: TRBV11-2
size: NA
CDR3: CASSSRGGVTEAFF
DNA: TGTGCCAGCAGCTCCCGCGGGGGAGTCACTGAAGCTTTCTTT

J: TRBJ1-4
D: TRBD1
V: TRBV28
size: NA
CDR3: CASSSTGVGEKLFF
DNA: TGTGCCAGCAGTTCGACAGGGGTGGGGGAAAAACTGTTTTTT

J: TRBJ1-5
D: TRBD1
V: TRBV28
size: NA
CDR3: CASSRTGGGVWAQPQHF
DNA: TGTGCCAGCAGCAGGACAGGGGGAGGTGTGTGGGCTCAGCCCCAGCATTTT

J: TRBJ2-7
D: NA
V: TRBV28
size: NA
CDR3: CASAWLDRSYEQYF
DNA: TGTGCCAGCGCCTGGCTCGACAGGTCCTACGAGCAGTACTTC

J: TRBJ1-2
D: NA
V: TRBV18
size: NA
CDR3: CASSSVETPNYGYTF
DNA: TGTGCCAGCTCCTCCGTTGAGACACCCAACTATGGCTACACCTTC

J: TRBJ1-1
D: NA
V: TRBV27
size: NA
CDR3: CASSRAALNTEAFF
DNA: TGTGCCAGCAGTCGGGCAGCGCTGAACACTGAAGCTTTCTTT

J: TRBJ2-2
D: NA
V: TRBV5-5
size: NA
CDR3: CASSLDGTNTGELFF
DNA: TGTGCCAGCAGCTTGGACGGGACTAACACCGGGGAGCTGTTTTTT

J: TRBJ1-1
D: NA
V: TRBV9
size: NA
CDR3: CASSEQATGTEAFF
DNA: TGTGCCAGCAGCGAACAAGCGACAGGCACTGAAGCTTTCTTT

J: TRBJ1-1
D: TRBD1
V: TRBV5-4
size: NA
CDR3: CASSLRQGASEAFF
DNA: TGTGCCAGCAGCTTGCGACAGGGGGCCTCTGAAGCTTTCTTT

J: TRBJ2-7
D: NA
V: TRBV6-1
size: NA
CDR3: CASSEVGEQYF
DNA: TGTGCCAGCAGTGAAGTCGGCGAGCAGTACTTC